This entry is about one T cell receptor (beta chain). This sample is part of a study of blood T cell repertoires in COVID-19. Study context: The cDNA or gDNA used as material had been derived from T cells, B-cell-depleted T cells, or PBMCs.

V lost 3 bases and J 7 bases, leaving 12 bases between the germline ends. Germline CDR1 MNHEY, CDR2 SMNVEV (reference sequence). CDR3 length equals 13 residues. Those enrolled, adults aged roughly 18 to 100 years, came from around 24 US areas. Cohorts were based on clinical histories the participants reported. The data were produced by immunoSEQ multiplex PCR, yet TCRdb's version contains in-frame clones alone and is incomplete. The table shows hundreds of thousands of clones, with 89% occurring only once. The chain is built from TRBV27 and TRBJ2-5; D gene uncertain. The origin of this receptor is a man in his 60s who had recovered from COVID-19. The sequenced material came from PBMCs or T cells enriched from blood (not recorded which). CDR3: CASSFPGSGTQYF. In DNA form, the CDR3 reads TGTGCCAGCAGTTTCCCTGGGTCGGGGACCCAGTACTTC.